A selection of T cell receptor beta chains follows, all from one sample in a study of blood T cells in healthy people across ages. TCRdb reprocessed the 5' RACE reads with MiXCR, giving one entry per CDR3 protein. The repertoire holds hundreds of thousands of distinct CDR3 sequences, with 35% to 50% as singletons. Source material: blood. These receptors originate from a man aged 80 or over in good health. The CDR3 runs from the conserved cysteine through the conserved F or W. The order of the fields is D gene, clone size, J gene, V gene, CDR3 DNA, CDR3 protein. The D gene is left open where the match is weak. Clone sizes are given selectively: once, few, many, or a class where the clone is expanded.

d_gene: TRBD2
abundance: NA
j_gene: TRBJ2-1
v_gene: TRBV29-1
CDR3nt: TGCAGCGTTGAGGGACTAGCGGGCCAGTTCTTC
CDR3aa: CSVEGLAGQFF

d_gene: TRBD1
abundance: NA
j_gene: TRBJ2-1
v_gene: TRBV5-1
CDR3nt: TGCGCCAGCAGCTTGATCCAGGGGGCGATTTATGAGCAGTTCTTC
CDR3aa: CASSLIQGAIYEQFF

d_gene: NA
abundance: NA
j_gene: TRBJ2-7
v_gene: TRBV6-2/TRBV6-3
CDR3nt: TGTGCCAGCAAGAAGCGGAGCTCCTACGAGCAGTACTTC
CDR3aa: CASKKRSSYEQYF

d_gene: NA
abundance: NA
j_gene: TRBJ2-2
v_gene: TRBV6-5
CDR3nt: TGTGCCAGCAGTTACAAAAGTAGGACCTTTGTGAACACCGGGGAGCTGTTTTTT
CDR3aa: CASSYKSRTFVNTGELFF

d_gene: NA
abundance: few
j_gene: TRBJ2-1
v_gene: TRBV7-9
CDR3nt: TGTGCCAGCAGCATAATGGGGACGGGGGAGACCCAGTTCTTC
CDR3aa: CASSIMGTGETQFF

d_gene: NA
abundance: NA
j_gene: TRBJ2-7
v_gene: TRBV7-2
CDR3nt: TGTGCCAGCAGCCCCGGACTGAGCGGAGCCTACGAGCAGTACTTC
CDR3aa: CASSPGLSGAYEQYF

d_gene: NA
abundance: few
j_gene: TRBJ1-1
v_gene: TRBV7-8
CDR3nt: TGTGCCAGCAGACCTCAAGAAGCTAGCACTGAAGCTTTCTTT
CDR3aa: CASRPQEASTEAFF

d_gene: NA
abundance: few
j_gene: TRBJ2-5
v_gene: TRBV7-2
CDR3nt: TGTGCCAGCAGCCAATGGGGGGCGGCGGGGAAAGAGACCCAGTACTTC
CDR3aa: CASSQWGAAGKETQYF

d_gene: TRBD2
abundance: NA
j_gene: TRBJ2-7
v_gene: TRBV5-1
CDR3nt: TGCGCCAGCAGCTTGGGGGTTAGCGGGGGGTACGAGCAGTACTTC
CDR3aa: CASSLGVSGGYEQYF

d_gene: NA
abundance: NA
j_gene: TRBJ2-5
v_gene: TRBV7-8
CDR3nt: TGTGCCAGCAGCCCCCGTGGCAGGGAAGAGACCCAGTACTTC
CDR3aa: CASSPRGREETQYF

d_gene: NA
abundance: NA
j_gene: TRBJ2-7
v_gene: TRBV20-1
CDR3nt: TGCAGTGCTAGAGATAGGACATTCACGATTTTTGAGTACTTC
CDR3aa: CSARDRTFTIFEYF

d_gene: NA
abundance: NA
j_gene: TRBJ2-4
v_gene: TRBV2
CDR3nt: TGTGCCGGCAGTGAATCTGGACGTGAAGTAGCCAAAAACATTCAGTACTTC
CDR3aa: CAGSESGREVAKNIQYF

d_gene: NA
abundance: NA
j_gene: TRBJ2-5
v_gene: TRBV4-1
CDR3nt: TGCGCCAGCAGCCAAGACGTGGGACACCAAGAGACCCAGTACTTC
CDR3aa: CASSQDVGHQETQYF

d_gene: NA
abundance: NA
j_gene: TRBJ2-1
v_gene: TRBV20-1
CDR3nt: TGCAGTGCTAGAGGGTTAGGGATCGATGAGCAGTTCTTC
CDR3aa: CSARGLGIDEQFF

d_gene: NA
abundance: few
j_gene: TRBJ1-5
v_gene: TRBV6-2/TRBV6-3
CDR3nt: TGTGCCAGCAGTTACTCGGTTGGGCAGGGCAGCAATCAGCCCCAGCATTTT
CDR3aa: CASSYSVGQGSNQPQHF

d_gene: TRBD1
abundance: NA
j_gene: TRBJ1-2
v_gene: TRBV10-3
CDR3nt: TGTGCCATCAGTGAGTGGGACAGACAATATGGCTACACCTTC
CDR3aa: CAISEWDRQYGYTF

d_gene: NA
abundance: once
j_gene: TRBJ1-5
v_gene: TRBV7-8
CDR3nt: TGTGCCAGCAGCTTGGACCCGGCACGACGGGGTTCCCAGCATTTT
CDR3aa: CASSLDPARRGSQHF

d_gene: NA
abundance: few
j_gene: TRBJ2-7
v_gene: TRBV11-1
CDR3nt: TGTGCCAGCAGCCCTCGTAGGACGGGCTACGAGCAGTACTTC
CDR3aa: CASSPRRTGYEQYF

d_gene: NA
abundance: NA
j_gene: TRBJ2-3
v_gene: TRBV5-1
CDR3nt: TGCGCCAGCAGACTGGACTCCGATACGCAGTATTTT
CDR3aa: CASRLDSDTQYF

d_gene: NA
abundance: NA
j_gene: TRBJ1-2
v_gene: TRBV12-3/TRBV12-4
CDR3nt: TGTGCCAGCAGTTTAAGTGCCCCTAACTATGGCTACACCTTC
CDR3aa: CASSLSAPNYGYTF

d_gene: TRBD1
abundance: many
j_gene: TRBJ2-7
v_gene: TRBV7-3
CDR3nt: TGTGCCAGCAGTTACGACAGGGCCACGCCACCTTACGAGCAGTACTTC
CDR3aa: CASSYDRATPPYEQYF

d_gene: NA
abundance: NA
j_gene: TRBJ2-4
v_gene: TRBV6-4
CDR3nt: TGTGCCAGCAGCCGGGAGCAGGGGTACATTCAGTACTTC
CDR3aa: CASSREQGYIQYF

d_gene: TRBD2
abundance: NA
j_gene: TRBJ2-5
v_gene: TRBV5-6
CDR3nt: TGTGCCAGCAGCCCTGGACTAGCGGGGATTGTTGGGGAGACCCAGTACTTC
CDR3aa: CASSPGLAGIVGETQYF

d_gene: TRBD2
abundance: few
j_gene: TRBJ2-1
v_gene: TRBV6-4
CDR3nt: TGTGCCAGCAGCGCAGGGGGTAGCGGGAGTTCGGAGCAGTTCTTC
CDR3aa: CASSAGGSGSSEQFF

d_gene: TRBD1
abundance: few
j_gene: TRBJ1-2
v_gene: TRBV28
CDR3nt: TGTGCCAGCAGCCGACAGGGTGGCTACACCTTC
CDR3aa: CASSRQGGYTF

d_gene: NA
abundance: NA
j_gene: TRBJ2-6
v_gene: TRBV9
CDR3nt: TGTGCCAGCAGCGTAGTTGAAGGGGGAAAGGGGGCCAACGTCCTGACTTTC
CDR3aa: CASSVVEGGKGANVLTF

d_gene: NA
abundance: NA
j_gene: TRBJ1-2
v_gene: TRBV6-2/TRBV6-3
CDR3nt: TGTGCCAGCAGTTACCCTTTGGGCCTTGGCTATGGCTACACCTTC
CDR3aa: CASSYPLGLGYGYTF

d_gene: NA
abundance: many
j_gene: TRBJ1-2
v_gene: TRBV12-3/TRBV12-4
CDR3nt: TGTGCCAGCAGTTTAGATTGGGAAGCTAACTATGGCTACACCTTC
CDR3aa: CASSLDWEANYGYTF

d_gene: NA
abundance: NA
j_gene: TRBJ2-5
v_gene: TRBV12-3/TRBV12-4
CDR3nt: TGTGCCAGCAGTTCTGGCAACGCGGGGACCCAGTACTTC
CDR3aa: CASSSGNAGTQYF

d_gene: NA
abundance: once
j_gene: TRBJ1-3
v_gene: TRBV20-1
CDR3nt: TGCAGTGCTCGGTCATTAAGGGGAAACACCATATATTTT
CDR3aa: CSARSLRGNTIYF

d_gene: NA
abundance: NA
j_gene: TRBJ2-3
v_gene: TRBV7-2
CDR3nt: TGTGCCAGCAGCTTAGTCGGTGCAGGTACGCAGTATTTT
CDR3aa: CASSLVGAGTQYF

d_gene: TRBD1
abundance: NA
j_gene: TRBJ2-2
v_gene: TRBV6-1
CDR3nt: TGTGCCAGCGCCCGGGACAGGGGTACCGGGGAGCTGTTTTTT
CDR3aa: CASARDRGTGELFF

d_gene: TRBD2
abundance: NA
j_gene: TRBJ2-3
v_gene: TRBV7-2
CDR3nt: TGTGCCAGCAGCGGAGAGCGGGGACCTAGCACAGATACGCAGTATTTT
CDR3aa: CASSGERGPSTDTQYF

d_gene: TRBD2
abundance: NA
j_gene: TRBJ2-7
v_gene: TRBV7-9
CDR3nt: TGTGCCAGCAGCCCAAAGAGCTCTAGCGGTCCCAGCTCCTACGAGCAGTACTTC
CDR3aa: CASSPKSSSGPSSYEQYF

d_gene: NA
abundance: many
j_gene: TRBJ1-2
v_gene: TRBV11-3
CDR3nt: TGTGCCAGCAGCTCTGGAGGTGATGGCTACACCTTC
CDR3aa: CASSSGGDGYTF

d_gene: NA
abundance: few
j_gene: TRBJ1-3
v_gene: TRBV3-1
CDR3nt: TGTGCCAGCAGCCAAGGAAACCCGGGGTCTGGAAACACCATATATTTT
CDR3aa: CASSQGNPGSGNTIYF

d_gene: NA
abundance: few
j_gene: TRBJ1-1
v_gene: TRBV20-1
CDR3nt: TGCAGTGCTAGAGATAGGGACGGCGGCACTGAAGCTTTCTTT
CDR3aa: CSARDRDGGTEAFF

d_gene: NA
abundance: NA
j_gene: TRBJ2-2
v_gene: TRBV4-1
CDR3nt: TGCGCCAGCAGCCATGGGGACAACTTTGGGGAGCTGTTTTTT
CDR3aa: CASSHGDNFGELFF

d_gene: NA
abundance: few
j_gene: TRBJ2-5
v_gene: TRBV6-5
CDR3nt: TGTGCCAGCAGTTACCAAGAGATTGGGCAAGAGACCCAGTACTTC
CDR3aa: CASSYQEIGQETQYF

d_gene: TRBD2
abundance: NA
j_gene: TRBJ2-7
v_gene: TRBV29-1
CDR3nt: TGCAGCGTTGGGTTCAGCGGGAGAACCCACGAGCAGTACTTC
CDR3aa: CSVGFSGRTHEQYF

d_gene: TRBD1
abundance: NA
j_gene: TRBJ1-3
v_gene: TRBV7-2
CDR3nt: TGTGCCAGCAGCTTAGTCCCAGGGGGCTCTGGAAACACCATATATTTT
CDR3aa: CASSLVPGGSGNTIYF

d_gene: TRBD2
abundance: few
j_gene: TRBJ2-7
v_gene: TRBV18
CDR3nt: TGTGCCAGCTCACCGACCCGAAGCGGGATTTTGTACTTC
CDR3aa: CASSPTRSGILYF

d_gene: NA
abundance: few
j_gene: TRBJ1-2
v_gene: TRBV4-1
CDR3nt: TGCGCCAGCAGCCAAGAGGACACAAGTAATGGCTACACCTTC
CDR3aa: CASSQEDTSNGYTF

d_gene: TRBD2
abundance: NA
j_gene: TRBJ2-5
v_gene: TRBV29-1
CDR3nt: TGCAGCGTTGCCACCCCTGGCGGGGGGGTGGAGACCCAGTACTTC
CDR3aa: CSVATPGGGVETQYF

d_gene: NA
abundance: NA
j_gene: TRBJ2-3
v_gene: TRBV5-6
CDR3nt: TGTACCAGCAACCTGGGTCTTGATACGCAGTATTTT
CDR3aa: CTSNLGLDTQYF

d_gene: NA
abundance: NA
j_gene: TRBJ1-1
v_gene: TRBV6-5
CDR3nt: TGTGCCAGCAGCCAGACCCAGAACACTGAAGCTTTCTTT
CDR3aa: CASSQTQNTEAFF

d_gene: NA
abundance: NA
j_gene: TRBJ2-7
v_gene: TRBV6-2/TRBV6-3
CDR3nt: TGTGCCAGCAGTTACGGACAGTATTGGGAGCAGTACTTC
CDR3aa: CASSYGQYWEQYF

d_gene: TRBD1
abundance: NA
j_gene: TRBJ2-2
v_gene: TRBV20-1
CDR3nt: TGCAGTGCCGCTCGACAGGGGTCTAGCACCGGGGAGCTGTTTTTT
CDR3aa: CSAARQGSSTGELFF

d_gene: NA
abundance: NA
j_gene: TRBJ2-5
v_gene: TRBV5-1
CDR3nt: TGCGCCAGCATAGCGCTCAGGACCGCCCAAGAGACCCAGTACTTC
CDR3aa: CASIALRTAQETQYF

d_gene: TRBD2
abundance: NA
j_gene: TRBJ2-1
v_gene: TRBV5-1
CDR3nt: TGCGCCTGCAGCTCCGGACTAGCTGGCACCTACAATGAGCAGTTCTTC
CDR3aa: CACSSGLAGTYNEQFF

d_gene: NA
abundance: NA
j_gene: TRBJ2-5
v_gene: TRBV5-5
CDR3nt: TGTGCCAGCAGCTTCAAACAAGAGACCCAGTACTTC
CDR3aa: CASSFKQETQYF

d_gene: NA
abundance: few
j_gene: TRBJ2-3
v_gene: TRBV12-3/TRBV12-4
CDR3nt: TGTGCCAGCAGTTTTGGACAGAGCACGGTAGCAGATACGCAGTATTTT
CDR3aa: CASSFGQSTVADTQYF

d_gene: TRBD2
abundance: NA
j_gene: TRBJ2-5
v_gene: TRBV6-2/TRBV6-3
CDR3nt: TGTGCCAGCAGTGACGTAGCGGGAGGAGAGACCCAGTACTTC
CDR3aa: CASSDVAGGETQYF

d_gene: NA
abundance: NA
j_gene: TRBJ2-5
v_gene: TRBV7-2
CDR3nt: TGTGCCAGCAGCTTAAAGACAGTGCAAGAGACCCAGTACTTC
CDR3aa: CASSLKTVQETQYF

d_gene: NA
abundance: NA
j_gene: TRBJ2-3
v_gene: TRBV27
CDR3nt: TGTGCCAGCAGTGAATGGGCCGCAGATACGCAGTATTTT
CDR3aa: CASSEWAADTQYF

d_gene: NA
abundance: NA
j_gene: TRBJ2-5
v_gene: TRBV3-1
CDR3nt: TGTGCCAGCAGCCAAGAGACACTCAACTACAATGAGCAGTACTTC
CDR3aa: CASSQETLNYNEQYF

d_gene: TRBD1
abundance: few
j_gene: TRBJ1-1
v_gene: TRBV4-3
CDR3nt: TGCGCCAGCAGCCCACAACCACCCCGGGCAGGGGGCCTGATGAACACTGAAGCTTTCTTT
CDR3aa: CASSPQPPRAGGLMNTEAFF